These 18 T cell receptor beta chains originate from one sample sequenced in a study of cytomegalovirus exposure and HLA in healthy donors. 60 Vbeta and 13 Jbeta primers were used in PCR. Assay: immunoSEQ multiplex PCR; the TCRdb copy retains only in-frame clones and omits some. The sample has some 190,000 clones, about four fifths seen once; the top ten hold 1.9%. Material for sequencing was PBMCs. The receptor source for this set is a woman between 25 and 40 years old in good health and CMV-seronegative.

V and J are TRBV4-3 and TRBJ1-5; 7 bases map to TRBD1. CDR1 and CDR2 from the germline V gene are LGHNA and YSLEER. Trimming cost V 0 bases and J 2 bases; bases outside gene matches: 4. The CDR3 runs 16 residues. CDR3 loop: CASSQDWQGGNQPQHF. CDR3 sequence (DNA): TGCGCCAGCAGCCAAGATTGGCAGGGGGGCAATCAGCCCCAGCATTTT.

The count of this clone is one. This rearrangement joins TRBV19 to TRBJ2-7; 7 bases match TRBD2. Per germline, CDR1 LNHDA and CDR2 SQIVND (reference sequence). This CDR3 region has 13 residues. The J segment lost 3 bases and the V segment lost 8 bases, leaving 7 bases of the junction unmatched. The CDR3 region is CASPWGGYYEQYF. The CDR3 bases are TGTGCCAGTCCGTGGGGGGGTTACTACGAGCAGTACTTC.

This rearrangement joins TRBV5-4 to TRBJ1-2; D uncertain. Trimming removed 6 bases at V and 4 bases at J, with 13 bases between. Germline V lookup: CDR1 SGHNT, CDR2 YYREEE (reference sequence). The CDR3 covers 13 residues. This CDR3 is CASTIESVYGYTF. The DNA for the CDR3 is TGTGCCAGCACCATCGAAAGCGTCTATGGCTACACCTTC.

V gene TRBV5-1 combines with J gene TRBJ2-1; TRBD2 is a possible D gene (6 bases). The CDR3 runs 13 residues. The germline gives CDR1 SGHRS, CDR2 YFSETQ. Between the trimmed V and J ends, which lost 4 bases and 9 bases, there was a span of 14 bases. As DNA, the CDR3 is TGCGCCAGCAGCCGGGAGACGGGCAGTGAGCAGTTCTTC. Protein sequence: CASSRETGSEQFF.

The CDR3 protein is CASSLERGPNNEQFF. The CDR3 nucleotides are TGTGCCAGCAGCCTGGAGCGGGGGCCCAACAATGAGCAGTTCTTC. The rearrangement joins TRBV4-2 to TRBJ2-1; TRBD2 agrees at 8 bases. This CDR3 spans 15 amino acids. CDR1 is LGHNA and CDR2 is YNFKEQ in the germline V gene. With V trimmed by 4 bases and J by 5 bases, 7 bases remained unmatched.

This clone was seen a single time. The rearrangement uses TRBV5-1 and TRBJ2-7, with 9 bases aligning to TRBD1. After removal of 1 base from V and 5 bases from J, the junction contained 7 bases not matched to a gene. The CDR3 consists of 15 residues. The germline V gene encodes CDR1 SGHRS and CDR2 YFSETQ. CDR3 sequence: CASSLWEDRGDEQYF. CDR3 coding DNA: TGCGCCAGCAGCTTGTGGGAGGACAGGGGCGACGAGCAGTACTTC. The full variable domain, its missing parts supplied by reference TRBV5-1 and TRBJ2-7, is KAGVTQTPRYLIKTRGQQVTLSCSPISGHRSVSWYQQTPGQGLQFLFEYFSETQRNKGNFPGRFSGRQFSNSRSEMNVSTLELGDSALYLCASSLWEDRGDEQYFGPGTRLTVT.

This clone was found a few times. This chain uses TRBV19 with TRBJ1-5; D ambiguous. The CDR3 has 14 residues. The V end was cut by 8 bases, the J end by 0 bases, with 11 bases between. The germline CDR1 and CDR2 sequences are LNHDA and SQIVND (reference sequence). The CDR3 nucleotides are TGTGCCAGTTTTGAGTCCTATAGCAATCAGCCCCAGCATTTT. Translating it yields CASFESYSNQPQHF.

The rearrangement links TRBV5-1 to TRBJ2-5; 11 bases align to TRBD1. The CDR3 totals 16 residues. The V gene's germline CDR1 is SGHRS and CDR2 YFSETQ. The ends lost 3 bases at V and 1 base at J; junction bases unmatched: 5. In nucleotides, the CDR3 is TGCGCCAGCAGCTGGGCCGGGACAGGGGGCCAAGAGACCCAGTACTTC. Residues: CASSWAGTGGQETQYF.

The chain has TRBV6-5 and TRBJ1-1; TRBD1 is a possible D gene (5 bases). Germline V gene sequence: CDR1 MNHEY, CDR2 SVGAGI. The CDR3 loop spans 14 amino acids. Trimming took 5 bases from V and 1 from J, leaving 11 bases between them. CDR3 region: CASSHGGENTEAFF. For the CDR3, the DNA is TGTGCCAGCAGTCATGGGGGGGAGAACACTGAAGCTTTCTTT.

The CDR3 loop is CASSLRRGETQYF. CDR3 DNA sequence: TGTGCCAGCAGCTTACGGCGGGGAGAGACCCAGTACTTC. This chain connects TRBV7-3 to TRBJ2-5; D may be TRBD2 (6 bases). Trimming removed 2 bases from V and 4 bases from J, with 8 bases in between. Per the germline V gene, CDR1 is SGHTA and CDR2 is FQGTGA. The CDR3 contains 13 residues.

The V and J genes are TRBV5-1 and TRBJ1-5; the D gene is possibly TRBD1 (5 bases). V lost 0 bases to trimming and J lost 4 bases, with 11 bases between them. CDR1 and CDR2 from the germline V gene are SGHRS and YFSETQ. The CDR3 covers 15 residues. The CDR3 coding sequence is TGCGCCAGCAGCTTGGAGGGGTCGACGAATCAGCCCCAGCATTTT. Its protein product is CASSLEGSTNQPQHF.

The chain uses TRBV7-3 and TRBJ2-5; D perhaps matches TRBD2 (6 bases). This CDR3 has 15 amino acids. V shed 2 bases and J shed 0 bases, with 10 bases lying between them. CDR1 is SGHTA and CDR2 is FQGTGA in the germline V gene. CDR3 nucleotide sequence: TGTGCCAGCAGCTTAGTCCCGGGGGACCAAGAGACCCAGTACTTC. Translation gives CASSLVPGDQETQYF.

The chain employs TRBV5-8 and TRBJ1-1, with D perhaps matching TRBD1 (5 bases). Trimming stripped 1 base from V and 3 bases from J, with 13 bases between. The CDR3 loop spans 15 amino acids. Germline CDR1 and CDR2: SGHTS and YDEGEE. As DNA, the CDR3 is TGTGCCAGCAGCTTGCCGGACGGGGGGTACACTGAAGCTTTCTTT. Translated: CASSLPDGGYTEAFF. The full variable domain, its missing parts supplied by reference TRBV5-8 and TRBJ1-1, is EAGVTQSPTHLIKTRGQQATLRCSPISGHTSVYWYQQALGLGLQFLLWYDEGEERNRGNFPPRFSGRQFPNYSSELNVNALELEDSALYLCASSLPDGGYTEAFFGQGTRLTVV.

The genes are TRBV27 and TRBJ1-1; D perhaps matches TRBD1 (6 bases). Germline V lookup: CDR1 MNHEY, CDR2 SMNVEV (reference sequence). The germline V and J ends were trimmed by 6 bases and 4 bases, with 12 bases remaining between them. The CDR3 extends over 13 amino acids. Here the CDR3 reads CASRHREGTEAFF. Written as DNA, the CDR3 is TGTGCCAGCAGACACAGGGAGGGCACTGAAGCTTTCTTT.

Written as DNA, the CDR3 is TGTGCCAGCAGCTTACAAAGGGGGACACAGAACACTGAAGCTTTCTTT. Amino acid sequence: CASSLQRGTQNTEAFF. V is TRBV7-6 and J is TRBJ1-1, with a weak D call TRBD1 (6 bases). Per the germline V gene, CDR1 is SGHVS and CDR2 is FNYEAQ. CDR3 length equals 16 residues. Deletions cut 2 bases from V and 1 base from J, with 14 bases between.

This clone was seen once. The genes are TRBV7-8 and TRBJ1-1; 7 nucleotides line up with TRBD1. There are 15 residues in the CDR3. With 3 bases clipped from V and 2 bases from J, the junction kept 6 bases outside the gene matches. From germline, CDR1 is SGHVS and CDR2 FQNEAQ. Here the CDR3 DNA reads TGTGCCAGCAGCTTCTCAGGGGGAGCAAACACTGAAGCTTTCTTT. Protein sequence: CASSFSGGANTEAFF.

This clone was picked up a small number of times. DNA for the CDR3: TGTGCCAGCAGCAAACCCACCTACCAGCGGGGGGGCCAGAAGAGAGATACGCAGTATTTT. Its translation: CASSKPTYQRGGQKRDTQYF. The chain has TRBV21-1 and TRBJ2-3; TRBD2 is the table's D call and was not checked against the DNA. TRBV21-1 is a documented pseudogene. This CDR3 spans 20 amino acids.

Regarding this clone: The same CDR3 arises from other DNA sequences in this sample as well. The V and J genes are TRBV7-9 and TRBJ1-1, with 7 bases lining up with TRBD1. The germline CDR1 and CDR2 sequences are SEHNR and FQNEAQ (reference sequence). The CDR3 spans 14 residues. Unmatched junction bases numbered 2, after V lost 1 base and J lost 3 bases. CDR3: CASSLGQGDTEAFF. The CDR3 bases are TGTGCCAGCAGCTTAGGACAGGGAGACACTGAAGCTTTCTTT. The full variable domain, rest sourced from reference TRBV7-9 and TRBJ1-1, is DTGVSQNPRHKITKRGQNVTFRCDPISEHNRLYWYRQTLGQGPEFLTYFQNEAQLEKSRLLSDRFSAERPKGSFSTLEIQRTEQGDSAMYLCASSLGQGDTEAFFGQGTRLTVV.